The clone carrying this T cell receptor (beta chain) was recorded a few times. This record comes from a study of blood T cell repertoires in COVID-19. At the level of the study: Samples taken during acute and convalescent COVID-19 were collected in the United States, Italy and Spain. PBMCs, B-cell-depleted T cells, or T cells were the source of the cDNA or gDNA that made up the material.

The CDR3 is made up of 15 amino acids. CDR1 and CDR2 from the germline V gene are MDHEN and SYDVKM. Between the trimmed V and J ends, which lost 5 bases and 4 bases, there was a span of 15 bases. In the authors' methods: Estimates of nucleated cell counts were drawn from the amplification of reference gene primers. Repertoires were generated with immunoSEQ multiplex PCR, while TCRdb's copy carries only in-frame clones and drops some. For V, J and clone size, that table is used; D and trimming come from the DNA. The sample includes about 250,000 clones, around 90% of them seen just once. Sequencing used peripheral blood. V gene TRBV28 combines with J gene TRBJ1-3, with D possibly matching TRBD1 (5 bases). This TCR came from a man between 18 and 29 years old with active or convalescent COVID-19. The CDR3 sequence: CASSARTGAGNTIYF. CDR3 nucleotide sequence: TGTGCCAGCAGTGCCCGAACAGGAGCCGGAAACACCATATATTTT.